A single sample gave rise to the 20 T cell receptor beta chains below, sequenced in a study of neurological immune-mediated disorders. Each CDR3 protein gets one entry after TCRdb re-called the 5' RACE reads with MiXCR. The sample includes 55,000 to 70,000 distinct CDR3 sequences, roughly 3.6% of them seen just once. The sequencing sample was made of PBMCs. These receptors were obtained from a man aged 30 to 45 with multiple sclerosis.

This clonotype was counted at least ten times. The chain links TRBV6-2 or TRBV6-3 to TRBJ1-1; tentatively, D is TRBD1 (5 bases). From germline, CDR1 is MNHEY and CDR2 SVGEGT. V was cut by 6 bases and J by 6 bases, with 11 bases left in between. This CDR3 comprises 12 residues. CDR3 sequence (DNA): TGTGCCAGCAGCCCCCGACAGTCTGAAGCTTTCTTT. Protein sequence: CASSPRQSEAFF.

This clonotype has a count of ten or more. The chain carries TRBV5-1 and TRBJ1-1; possibly TRBD1 for D (5 bases). The germline V gene encodes CDR1 SGHRS and CDR2 YFSETQ. Deletions cut 4 bases from V and 1 base from J, with 14 bases between. The CDR3 runs 15 residues. The CDR3 sequence: CASSQIIGGNTEAFF. The CDR3 DNA follows: TGCGCCAGCAGCCAAATAATTGGGGGGAACACTGAAGCTTTCTTT.

This clonotype has a count of ten or more. The rearrangement joins TRBV2 to TRBJ2-1, with D unclear. Per germline, CDR1 SNHLY and CDR2 FYNNEI. CDR3 length equals 13 residues. V lost 9 bases and J lost 5, with 14 bases in between. CDR3 sequence reads: CARVGPQDNEQFF. Here the CDR3 DNA reads TGTGCCAGAGTCGGACCCCAGGACAATGAGCAGTTCTTC.

This clonotype was seen repeatedly, ten times or more. The chain couples TRBV7-9 to TRBJ2-1, with TRBD2 matching 7 bases. After removal of 5 bases from V and 8 bases from J, the junction contained 15 bases not matched to a gene. Germline assignment: CDR1 SEHNR and CDR2 FQNEAQ (reference sequence). The CDR3 loop spans 16 amino acids. The CDR3 here is CASSPQAGPGWYEQFF. CDR3 coding DNA: TGTGCCAGCAGCCCCCAAGCGGGGCCGGGTTGGTATGAGCAGTTCTTC.

This chain links TRBV5-1 with TRBJ1-2; D is possibly TRBD1 (5 bases). Germline V CDR1 and CDR2: SGHRS, YFSETQ. The CDR3 runs to 15 residues. V shed 4 bases and J shed 3 bases, with 16 bases lying between them. CDR3 sequence reads: CASSPGTLLDYGYTF. CDR3 sequence (DNA): TGCGCCAGCAGCCCCGGGACGCTCCTGGACTATGGCTACACCTTC.

This clonotype was picked up many times. J is TRBJ2-1 and V is TRBV25-1; 7 bases match TRBD2. This CDR3 contains 16 residues. Trimming removed 4 bases from V and 7 bases from J; junction bases left unmatched: 13. The germline CDR1 and CDR2 sequences are MGHDK and SYGVNS. DNA for the CDR3: TGTGCCAGCAGTGTGCGGTCGGGGGGACTAATGAATGAGCAGTTCTTC. Amino acid sequence: CASSVRSGGLMNEQFF.

As regards this clonotype: A read error is possible here, since a much larger clone lies one base away. The conserved phenylalanine or tryptophan is not found at the CDR3 terminus, so this likely reflects a read error. The DNA is omitted, as the CDR3 cannot be located on it reliably, and the CDR3 follows TCRdb's listing. The chain uses TRBV21-1 and TRBJ2-7; TRBD1, the table's D call, was not compared with the DNA. TRBV21-1 is an annotated pseudogene. The CDR3 sequence runs 12 residues, both termini included. The CDR3 spells CASSPRGKEQYI.

This clonotype was detected only a few times. This may be a read error, as it is one base from a much larger clone. The chain combines TRBV5-6 with TRBJ2-3, with 9 bases matching TRBD1. The CDR3 is 16 amino acids. With V trimmed by 4 bases and J by 8 bases, 14 bases remained unmatched. CDR1 and CDR2 (germline): SGHDT, YYEEEE. The CDR3, as DNA: TGTGCCAGCAGCCCGACCGGGACAGGGTGCGCTGGTACGCAGTATTTT. Protein product: CASSPTGTGCAGTQYF. Complete variable domain (other parts from reference TRBV5-6 and TRBJ2-3): DAGVTQSPTHLIKTRGQQVTLRCSPKSGHDTVSWYQQALGQGPQFIFQYYEEEERQRGNFPDRFSGHQFPNYSSELNVNALLLGDSALYLCASSPTGTGCAGTQYFGPGTRLTVL.

This clonotype has more than one count but fewer than ten. V gene TRBV4-1 combines with J gene TRBJ1-1; TRBD1 matches 7 bases. Germline V gene data show CDR1 as MGHRA and CDR2 as YSYEKL. The CDR3 length is 15 residues. Germline trimming cut 4 bases from V and 5 bases from J; bases unmatched to any gene: 10. Here the CDR3 reads CASSLYGQGGTEAFF. The CDR3, as DNA: TGCGCCAGCAGCCTCTATGGCCAGGGGGGGACTGAAGCTTTCTTT.

This clonotype was observed at least ten times. The chain carries TRBV29-1 and TRBJ2-1; D perhaps matches TRBD2 (5 bases). Germline CDR1 is SQVTM and CDR2 is ANQGSEA. V dropped 4 bases and J dropped 2 bases, with 9 bases sitting between them. The CDR3 is made up of 13 amino acids. The CDR3 sequence is CSVVTGTYNEQFF. The DNA for the CDR3 is TGCAGCGTTGTCACGGGGACCTACAATGAGCAGTTCTTC.

This clonotype was observed many times. The gene calls are TRBV20-1 and TRBJ2-1, with TRBD2 as a possible D gene (6 bases). The germline V and J ends were trimmed by 2 bases and 2 bases, with 13 bases remaining between them. The CDR3 has 15 residues. Germline values: CDR1 DFQATT, CDR2 SNEGSKA (reference sequence). The CDR3 coding sequence is TGCAGTGCTAGACCCACTAGCCTGACCTACAATGAGCAGTTCTTC. It encodes CSARPTSLTYNEQFF.

This clonotype was counted a few times. The chain has TRBV20-1 and TRBJ1-1, with 7 nucleotides matching TRBD1. V lost 4 bases, J lost 0 bases, and 5 bases stayed unmatched. Germline V gives CDR1 DFQATT, CDR2 SNEGSKA (reference sequence). This CDR3 has 14 residues. CDR3 nucleotides: TGCAGTGCTATGACAGGGACCCTGAACACTGAAGCTTTCTTT. Translated, it gives CSAMTGTLNTEAFF.

This clonotype showed up just a few times. At one end, the junction sequence differs from germline, possibly due to a read error. The chain uses TRBV5-5 and TRBJ1-6; 10 bases are shared with TRBD1. CDR1 and CDR2 from the germline V gene are SGHKS and YYEKEE (reference sequence). CDR3 size: 15 residues. The CDR3 sequence is CASSPGTGANSPLNF. The CDR3 coding sequence is TGTGCCAGCAGCCCGGGGACAGGGGCAAATTCACCCCTCAACTTT.

This clonotype has ten or more counts. The chain couples TRBV7-8 to TRBJ2-7; 12 bases match TRBD2. The V gene's germline CDR1 is SGHVS and CDR2 FQNEAQ. Germline trimming cut 3 bases from V and 5 bases from J; bases unmatched to any gene: 11. This CDR3 contains 17 residues. CDR3 nucleotide sequence: TGTGCCAGCAGCTTGGCCTCGTGGGCTAGCGGGGGGGACGAGCAGTACTTC. It codes for CASSLASWASGGDEQYF.

This clonotype was seen at least ten times. The rearrangement links TRBV6-6 to TRBJ2-7; D is perhaps TRBD1 (6 bases). This CDR3 comprises 13 residues. CDR1 and CDR2 from the germline V gene are MNHNY and SVGAGI (reference sequence). V shed 6 bases and J shed 1 base, with 10 bases lying between them. Written as DNA, the CDR3 is TGTGCCAGCAGGACTACAGGGTCCTACGAGCAGTACTTC. This codes for CASRTTGSYEQYF.

This clonotype was seen many times. The junction does not match germline at one end; this may be a read error. This chain joins TRBV6-1 and TRBJ2-6; D is possibly TRBD1 or TRBD2 (5 bases each). CDR1 and CDR2 from the germline V gene are MNHNS and SASEGT. The CDR3 has 15 residues. In DNA form, the CDR3 reads TGTGCCAGCACTTGGGACGGCTCTGGGGCCAAAGTCCTGACTTTC. Its protein is CASTWDGSGAKVLTF.

The V and J genes are TRBV2 and TRBJ1-1; weak D call: TRBD1 (6 bases). Germline CDR1 and CDR2: SNHLY and FYNNEI. V gave up 5 bases and J gave up 1 base, with 14 bases separating them. The CDR3 is 15 amino acids. CDR3 in amino acids: CASSSTEGGNTEAFF. In DNA form, the CDR3 reads TGTGCCAGCAGTTCGACCGAAGGGGGGAACACTGAAGCTTTCTTT.

This clonotype was observed many times. For the CDR3, the DNA is TGCGCCAGCAGTGCGTTACGGTCCGGGCCGGAGACCCAGTACTTC. Protein product: CASSALRSGPETQYF. The chain combines TRBV10-1 with TRBJ2-5, with D hard to call. V lost 4 bases and J 5 bases, leaving 17 bases between the germline ends. The CDR3 runs to 15 residues. Germline loops: CDR1 WNHNN, CDR2 SYGVQD (reference sequence).

There are many counts of this clonotype. This rearrangement joins TRBV4-3 to TRBJ2-7; 7 bases align to TRBD1. With 5 bases clipped from V and 5 bases from J, the junction kept 6 bases outside the gene matches. The CDR3 extends over 13 amino acids. CDR1 is LGHNA and CDR2 is YSLEER in the germline V gene. The CDR3 reads CASSSQTGNEQYF. The CDR3 DNA follows: TGCGCCAGCAGCTCTCAGACAGGGAACGAGCAGTACTTC.

This clonotype was seen ten or more times. The J gene is TRBJ2-2, the V gene TRBV7-2, with a tentative D call TRBD2 (7 bases). V gave up 0 bases and J gave up 3 bases, with 14 bases separating them. The CDR3 consists of 17 residues. CDR1 is SGHTA and CDR2 is FQGNSA in the germline V gene. CDR3 region: CASSLAWGGRYTGELFF. The CDR3 nucleotides are TGTGCCAGCAGCTTAGCTTGGGGGGGCCGGTACACCGGGGAGCTGTTTTTT.